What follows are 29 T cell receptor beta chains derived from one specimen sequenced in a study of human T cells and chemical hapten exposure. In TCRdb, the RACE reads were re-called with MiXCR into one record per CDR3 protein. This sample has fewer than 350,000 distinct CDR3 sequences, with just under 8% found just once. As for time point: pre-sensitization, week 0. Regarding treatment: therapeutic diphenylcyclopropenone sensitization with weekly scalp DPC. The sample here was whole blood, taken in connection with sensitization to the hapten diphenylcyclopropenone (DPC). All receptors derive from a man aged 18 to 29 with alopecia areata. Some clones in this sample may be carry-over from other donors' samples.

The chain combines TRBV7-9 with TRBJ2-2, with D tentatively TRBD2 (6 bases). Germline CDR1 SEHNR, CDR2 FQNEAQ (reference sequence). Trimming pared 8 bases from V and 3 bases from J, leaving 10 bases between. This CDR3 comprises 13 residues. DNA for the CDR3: TGTGCCAGCGGGGAGGCGCACACCGGGGAGCTGTTTTTT. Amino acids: CASGEAHTGELFF. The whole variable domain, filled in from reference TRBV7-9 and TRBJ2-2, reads DTGVSQNPRHKITKRGQNVTFRCDPISEHNRLYWYRQTLGQGPEFLTYFQNEAQLEKSRLLSDRFSAERPKGSFSTLEIQRTEQGDSAMYLCASGEAHTGELFFGEGSRLTVL.

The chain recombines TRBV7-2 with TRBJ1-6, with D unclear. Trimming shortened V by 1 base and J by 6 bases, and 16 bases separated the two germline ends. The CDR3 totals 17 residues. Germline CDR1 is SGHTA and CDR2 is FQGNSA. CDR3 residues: CASSLERQRGLNSPLHF. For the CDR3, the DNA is TGTGCCAGCAGCTTAGAACGCCAACGGGGTCTTAATTCACCCCTCCACTTT.

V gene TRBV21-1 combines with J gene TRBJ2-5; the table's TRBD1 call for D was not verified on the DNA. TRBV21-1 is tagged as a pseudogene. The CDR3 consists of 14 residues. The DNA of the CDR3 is TGTGCCAGCAGCAGAGGGACAGGGGAAGAGACCCAGTACTTC. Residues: CASSRGTGEETQYF.

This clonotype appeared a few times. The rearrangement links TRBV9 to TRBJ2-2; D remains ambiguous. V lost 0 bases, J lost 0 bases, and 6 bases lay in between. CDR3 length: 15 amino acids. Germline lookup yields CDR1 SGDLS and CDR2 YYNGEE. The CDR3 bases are TGTGCCAGCAGCGTAGACCCCGCGAACACCGGGGAGCTGTTTTTT. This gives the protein CASSVDPANTGELFF. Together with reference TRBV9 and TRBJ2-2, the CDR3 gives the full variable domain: DSGVTQTPKHLITATGQRVTLRCSPRSGDLSVYWYQQSLDQGLQFLIQYYNGEERAKGNILERFSAQQFPDLHSELNLSSLELGDSALYFCASSVDPANTGELFFGEGSRLTVL.

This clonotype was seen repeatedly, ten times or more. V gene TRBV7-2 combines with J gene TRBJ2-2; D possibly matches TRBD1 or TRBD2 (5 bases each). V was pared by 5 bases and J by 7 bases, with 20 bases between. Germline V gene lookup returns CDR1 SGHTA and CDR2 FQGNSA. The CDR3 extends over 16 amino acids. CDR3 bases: TGTGCCAGCAGCCGCACGGGGACGGTGAGGAGCGGGGAGCTGTTTTTT. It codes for CASSRTGTVRSGELFF.

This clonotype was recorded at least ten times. Here the CDR3 reads CSANRGLYNEQFF. The CDR3 nucleotides read TGCAGCGCCAACAGGGGGCTATACAATGAGCAGTTCTTC. V usage is TRBV29-1 and J usage is TRBJ2-1; 9 nucleotides agree with TRBD1. The CDR3 has 13 amino acids. CDR1 and CDR2 (germline): SQVTM, ANQGSEA. V was pared by 7 bases and J by 4 bases, with 5 bases of the junction left unmatched.

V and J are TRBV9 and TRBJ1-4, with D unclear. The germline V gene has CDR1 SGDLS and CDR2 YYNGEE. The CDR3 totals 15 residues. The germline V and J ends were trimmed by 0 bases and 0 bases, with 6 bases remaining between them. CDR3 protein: CASSVGVATNEKLFF. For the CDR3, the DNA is TGTGCCAGCAGCGTAGGAGTGGCAACTAATGAAAAACTGTTTTTT. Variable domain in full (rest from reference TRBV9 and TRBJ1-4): DSGVTQTPKHLITATGQRVTLRCSPRSGDLSVYWYQQSLDQGLQFLIQYYNGEERAKGNILERFSAQQFPDLHSELNLSSLELGDSALYFCASSVGVATNEKLFFGSGTQLSVL.

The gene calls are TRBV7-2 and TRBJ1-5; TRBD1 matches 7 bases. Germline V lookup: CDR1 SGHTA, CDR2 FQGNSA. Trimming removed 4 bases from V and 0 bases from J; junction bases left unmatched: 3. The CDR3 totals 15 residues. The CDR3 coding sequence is TGTGCCAGCAGCTCGGGACAGAATAGCAATCAGCCCCAGCATTTT. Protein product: CASSSGQNSNQPQHF.

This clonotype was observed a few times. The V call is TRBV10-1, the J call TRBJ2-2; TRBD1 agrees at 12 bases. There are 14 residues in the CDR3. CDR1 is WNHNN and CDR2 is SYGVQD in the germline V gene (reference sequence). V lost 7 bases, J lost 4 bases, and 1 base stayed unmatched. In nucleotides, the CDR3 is TGCGCCAGCAAGGGACAGGGGGCCACCGGGGAGCTGTTTTTT. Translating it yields CASKGQGATGELFF.

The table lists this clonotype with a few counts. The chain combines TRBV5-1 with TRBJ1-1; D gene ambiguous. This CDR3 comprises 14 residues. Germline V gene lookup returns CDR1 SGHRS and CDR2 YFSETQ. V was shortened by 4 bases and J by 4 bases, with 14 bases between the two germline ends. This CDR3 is CASSNAKGGTEAFF. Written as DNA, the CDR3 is TGCGCCAGCAGCAATGCCAAAGGAGGCACTGAAGCTTTCTTT.

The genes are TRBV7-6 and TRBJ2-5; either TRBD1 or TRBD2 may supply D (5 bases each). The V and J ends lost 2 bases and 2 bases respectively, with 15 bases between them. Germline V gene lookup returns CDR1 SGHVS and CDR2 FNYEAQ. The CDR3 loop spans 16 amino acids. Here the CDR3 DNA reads TGTGCCAGCAGCTTAATCGGGGCAGGAAATCAAGAGACCCAGTACTTC. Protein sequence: CASSLIGAGNQETQYF.

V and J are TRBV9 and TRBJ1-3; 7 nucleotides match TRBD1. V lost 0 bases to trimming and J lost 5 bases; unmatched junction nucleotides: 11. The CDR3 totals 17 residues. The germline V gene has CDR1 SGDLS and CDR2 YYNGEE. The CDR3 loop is CASSVGRTGQPRNTIYF. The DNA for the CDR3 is TGTGCCAGCAGCGTAGGACGGACAGGACAACCGAGAAACACCATATATTTT.

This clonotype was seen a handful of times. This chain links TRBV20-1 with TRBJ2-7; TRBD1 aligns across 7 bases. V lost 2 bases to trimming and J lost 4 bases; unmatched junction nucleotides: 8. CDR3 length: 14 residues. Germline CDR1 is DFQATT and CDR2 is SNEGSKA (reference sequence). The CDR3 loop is CSARRRPTGYEQYF. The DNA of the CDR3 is TGCAGTGCTAGAAGGCGGCCGACAGGGTACGAGCAGTACTTC.

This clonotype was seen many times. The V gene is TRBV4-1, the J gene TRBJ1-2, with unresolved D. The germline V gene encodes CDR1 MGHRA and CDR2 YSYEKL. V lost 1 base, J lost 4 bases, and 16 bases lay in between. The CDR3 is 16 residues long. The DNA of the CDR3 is TGCGCCAGCAGCCAAGGTCCCCTCCTTCTGGGCTATGGCTACACCTTC. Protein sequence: CASSQGPLLLGYGYTF.

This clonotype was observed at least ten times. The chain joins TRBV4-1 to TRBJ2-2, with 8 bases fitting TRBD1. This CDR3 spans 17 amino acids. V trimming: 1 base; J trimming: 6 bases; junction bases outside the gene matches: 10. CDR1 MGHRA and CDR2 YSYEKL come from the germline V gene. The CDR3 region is CASSQAPGQGLAGELFF. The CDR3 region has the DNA TGCGCCAGCAGCCAAGCCCCAGGACAGGGATTAGCCGGGGAGCTGTTTTTT.

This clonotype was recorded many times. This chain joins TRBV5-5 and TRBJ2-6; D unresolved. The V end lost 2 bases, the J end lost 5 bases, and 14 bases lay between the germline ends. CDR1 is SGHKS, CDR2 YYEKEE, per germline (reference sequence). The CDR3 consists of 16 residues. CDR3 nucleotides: TGTGCCAGCAGCTTATCTCCTCAGGAAAGGGCCAACGTCCTGACTTTC. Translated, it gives CASSLSPQERANVLTF.

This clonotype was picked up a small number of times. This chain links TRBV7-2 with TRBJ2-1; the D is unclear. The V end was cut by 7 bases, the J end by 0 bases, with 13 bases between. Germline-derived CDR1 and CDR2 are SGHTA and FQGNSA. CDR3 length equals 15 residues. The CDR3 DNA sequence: TGTGCCAGCACCCTGGAAGATAGCTCCTACAATGAGCAGTTCTTC. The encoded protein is CASTLEDSSYNEQFF.

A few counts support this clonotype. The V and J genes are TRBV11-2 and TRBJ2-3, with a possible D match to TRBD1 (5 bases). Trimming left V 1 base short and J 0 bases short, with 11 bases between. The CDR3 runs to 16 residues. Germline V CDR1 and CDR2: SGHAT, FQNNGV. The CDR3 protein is CASSLGARASTDTQYF. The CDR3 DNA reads TGTGCCAGCAGCTTAGGGGCCAGGGCTAGCACAGATACGCAGTATTTT.

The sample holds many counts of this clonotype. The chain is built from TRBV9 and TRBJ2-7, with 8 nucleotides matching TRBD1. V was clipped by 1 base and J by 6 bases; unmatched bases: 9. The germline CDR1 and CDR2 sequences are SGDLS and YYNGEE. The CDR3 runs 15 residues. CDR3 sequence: CASSVSGTGHTEQYF. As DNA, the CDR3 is TGTGCCAGCAGCGTATCCGGGACAGGACATACCGAGCAGTACTTC.

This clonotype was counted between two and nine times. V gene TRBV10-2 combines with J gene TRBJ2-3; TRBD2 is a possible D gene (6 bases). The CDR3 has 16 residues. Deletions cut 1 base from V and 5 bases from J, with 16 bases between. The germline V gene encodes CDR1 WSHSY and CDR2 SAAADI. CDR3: CASSEWRTTEGDTQYF. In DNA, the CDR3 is TGCGCCAGCAGTGAGTGGCGGACTACTGAGGGAGATACGCAGTATTTT.

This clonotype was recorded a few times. The CDR3 nucleotides read TGTGCCAGCAGCGTAGGGGATGACAGGGTCAACACCATATATTTT. This gives the protein CASSVGDDRVNTIYF. This sequence joins TRBV9 and TRBJ1-3; 7 nucleotides align to TRBD1. J lost 7 bases, V lost 0 bases, and 7 bases had no gene match. The CDR3 runs to 15 residues. Germline assignment: CDR1 SGDLS and CDR2 YYNGEE. Together with reference TRBV9 and TRBJ1-3, the CDR3 gives the full variable domain: DSGVTQTPKHLITATGQRVTLRCSPRSGDLSVYWYQQSLDQGLQFLIQYYNGEERAKGNILERFSAQQFPDLHSELNLSSLELGDSALYFCASSVGDDRVNTIYFGEGSWLTVV.

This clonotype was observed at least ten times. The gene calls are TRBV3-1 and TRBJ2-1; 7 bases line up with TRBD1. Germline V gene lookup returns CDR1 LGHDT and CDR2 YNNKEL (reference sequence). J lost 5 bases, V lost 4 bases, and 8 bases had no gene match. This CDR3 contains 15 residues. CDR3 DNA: TGTGCCAGCAGCCCCGCTCCAGGGGGAAACAATGAGCAGTTCTTC. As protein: CASSPAPGGNNEQFF.

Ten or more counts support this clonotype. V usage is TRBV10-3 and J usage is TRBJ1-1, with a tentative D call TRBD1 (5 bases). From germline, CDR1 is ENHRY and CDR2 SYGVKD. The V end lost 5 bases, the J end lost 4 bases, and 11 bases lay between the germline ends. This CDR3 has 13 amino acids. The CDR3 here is CAISSLGGTEAFF. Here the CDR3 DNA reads TGTGCCATCAGTTCACTGGGGGGCACTGAAGCTTTCTTT.

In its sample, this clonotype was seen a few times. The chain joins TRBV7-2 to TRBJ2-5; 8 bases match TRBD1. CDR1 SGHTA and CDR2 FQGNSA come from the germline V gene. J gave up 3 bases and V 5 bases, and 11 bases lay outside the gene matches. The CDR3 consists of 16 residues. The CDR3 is CASSPRQGPPKETQYF. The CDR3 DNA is TGTGCCAGCAGCCCGAGACAGGGGCCCCCCAAAGAGACCCAGTACTTC.

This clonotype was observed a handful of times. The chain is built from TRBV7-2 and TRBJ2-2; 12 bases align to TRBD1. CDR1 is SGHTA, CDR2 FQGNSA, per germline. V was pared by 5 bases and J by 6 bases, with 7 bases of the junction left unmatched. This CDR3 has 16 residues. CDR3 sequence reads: CASSVRGQGAPGELFF. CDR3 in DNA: TGTGCCAGCAGCGTAAGGGGACAGGGGGCGCCCGGGGAGCTGTTTTTT.

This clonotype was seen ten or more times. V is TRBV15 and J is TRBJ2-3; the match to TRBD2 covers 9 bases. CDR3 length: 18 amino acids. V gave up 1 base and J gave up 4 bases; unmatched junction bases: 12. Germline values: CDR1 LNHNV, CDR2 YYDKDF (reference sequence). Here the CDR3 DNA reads TGTGCCACCAGCAGAGTCCTAGCGGGGCACCGAACTGCAGATACGCAGTATTTT. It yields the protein CATSRVLAGHRTADTQYF. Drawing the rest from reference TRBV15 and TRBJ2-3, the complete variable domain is DAMVIQNPRYQVTQFGKPVTLSCSQTLNHNVMYWYQQKSSQAPKLLFHYYDKDFNNEADTPDNFQSRRPNTSFCFLDIRSPGLGDTAMYLCATSRVLAGHRTADTQYFGPGTRLTVL.

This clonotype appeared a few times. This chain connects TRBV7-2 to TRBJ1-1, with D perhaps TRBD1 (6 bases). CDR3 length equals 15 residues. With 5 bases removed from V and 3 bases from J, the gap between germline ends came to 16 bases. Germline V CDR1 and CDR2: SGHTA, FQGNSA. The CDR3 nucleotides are TGTGCCAGCAGCCCCGATAGGAGGGGGTACACTGAAGCTTTCTTT. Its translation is CASSPDRRGYTEAFF.

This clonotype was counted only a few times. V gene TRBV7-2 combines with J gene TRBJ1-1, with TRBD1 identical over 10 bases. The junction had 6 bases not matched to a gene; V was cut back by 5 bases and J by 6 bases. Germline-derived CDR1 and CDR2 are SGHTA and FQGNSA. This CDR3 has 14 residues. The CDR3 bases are TGTGCCAGCAGCCAGACAGGGGGCAGGTCTGAAGCTTTCTTT. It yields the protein CASSQTGGRSEAFF.

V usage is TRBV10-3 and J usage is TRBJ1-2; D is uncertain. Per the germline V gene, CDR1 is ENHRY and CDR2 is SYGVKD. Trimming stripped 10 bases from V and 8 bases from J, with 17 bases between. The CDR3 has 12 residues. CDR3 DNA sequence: TGTGCCACACACGTCGAAGGCAAAGGCTACACCTTC. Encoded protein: CATHVEGKGYTF.